The rows below give T cell receptor beta chains drawn from one sample of a study of blood T cell repertoires in COVID-19. Using immunoSEQ multiplex PCR, the repertoire was profiled, and TCRdb retains in-frame clones only, with some absent. Of approximately 210,000 clones in the sample, under 90% were seen once. The sample consisted of PBMCs or T cells enriched from blood (not recorded which). These TCRs come from a woman aged 45-60 years with acute COVID-19. CDR3s include the opening cysteine and the closing phenylalanine or tryptophan. A D gene is named only where the DNA matches it firmly. The size of a clone is reported for some rows only, either as once, few or many, or as a class for expanded clones.

v_call	clone_size	d_call	j_call	cdr3_aa	cdr3_nt
TRBV5-4	-	-	TRBJ1-1	CASSLDGSEAFF	TGTGCCAGCAGCCTAGACGGCAGTGAAGCTTTCTTT
TRBV20-1	-	TRBD2	TRBJ2-3	CSASALALSTDTQYF	TGCAGTGCTAGTGCACTAGCGCTAAGCACAGATACGCAGTATTTT
TRBV7-3	-	TRBD2	TRBJ2-3	CASSLLAGIDTQYF	TGTGCCAGCAGCTTACTAGCGGGGATAGATACGCAGTATTTT
TRBV27	-	TRBD1	TRBJ2-1	CASSGGTGGNEQFF	TGTGCCAGCAGTGGCGGGACAGGGGGCAATGAGCAGTTCTTC
TRBV7-2	-	TRBD2	TRBJ2-3	CASSVAGGPSDTQYF	TGTGCCAGCAGCGTAGCGGGAGGACCTTCAGATACGCAGTATTTT
TRBV4-2	-	-	TRBJ1-4	CASSQEEGSNEKLFF	TGTGCCAGCAGCCAAGAGGAGGGATCTAATGAAAAACTGTTTTTT
TRBV18	-	TRBD2	TRBJ2-5	CASAGTSGGPIGTQYF	TGTGCCAGCGCCGGGACTAGCGGGGGCCCGATTGGGACCCAGTACTTC
TRBV5-1	-	-	TRBJ1-1	CASSAGNNQGTEAFF	TGCGCCAGCAGCGCCGGGAACAACCAAGGGACTGAAGCTTTCTTT
TRBV6-2/TRBV6-3	-	-	TRBJ1-4	CASSYSMSGGGRLFF	TGTGCCAGCAGTTACTCGATGAGTGGCGGGGGAAGACTGTTTTTT
TRBV27	once	-	TRBJ1-1	CASSSVNTEAFF	TGTGCCAGCAGCTCCGTGAACACTGAAGCTTTCTTT
TRBV5-4	-	-	TRBJ2-7	CASSRGAPYEQYF	TGTGCCAGCAGCCGGGGGGCCCCCTACGAGCAGTACTTC
TRBV5-1	-	-	TRBJ1-2	CASSPGSGAGYTF	TGCGCCAGCAGCCCCGGCTCAGGGGCTGGCTACACCTTC
TRBV6-1	-	TRBD2	TRBJ2-7	CASSDGRVSEQYF	TGTGCCAGCAGTGACGGGAGGGTTTCCGAGCAGTACTTC
TRBV19	-	TRBD1	TRBJ1-3	CASSTTGTGSSGNTIYF	TGTGCCAGTAGTACTACCGGGACAGGGAGCTCTGGAAACACCATATATTTT
TRBV2	once	TRBD1	TRBJ1-5	CASSRDRDGQPQHF	TGTGCCAGCAGCCGAGACAGGGACGGGCAGCCCCAGCATTTT
TRBV6-5	-	TRBD1	TRBJ1-5	CASSPPGQGNQPQHF	TGTGCCAGCAGTCCCCCGGGACAGGGGAATCAGCCCCAGCATTTT
TRBV6-1	-	TRBD1	TRBJ2-1	CASSEKAGGAYNEQFF	TGTGCCAGCAGTGAGAAGGCAGGGGGCGCCTACAATGAGCAGTTCTTC
TRBV5-1	-	TRBD2	TRBJ2-2	CASSSRLLAGLNTGELFF	TGCGCCAGCAGCTCGCGACTTCTAGCGGGGTTGAACACCGGGGAGCTGTTTTTT
TRBV7-2	-	-	TRBJ2-7	CASSLTKDYEQYF	TGTGCCAGCAGCTTAACTAAGGACTACGAGCAGTACTTC
TRBV28	-	-	TRBJ2-1	CASSSARGNSYNEQFF	TGTGCCAGCAGTTCGGCAAGAGGAAACTCCTACAATGAGCAGTTCTTC
TRBV5-1	-	-	TRBJ2-5	CASSSTQTETQYF	TGCGCCAGCAGCTCGACTCAAACCGAGACCCAGTACTTC
TRBV7-2	-	-	TRBJ1-5	CASSLARGGAQPQHF	TGTGCCAGCAGCTTAGCGAGGGGGGGCGCGCAGCCCCAGCATTTT
TRBV18	few	-	TRBJ1-3	CASSPAGNTIYF	TGTGCCAGCTCACCGGCCGGAAACACCATATATTTT
TRBV7-8	-	-	TRBJ1-1	CASSLHQGNTEAFF	TGTGCCAGCAGCTTACACCAGGGAAACACTGAAGCTTTCTTT
TRBV7-6	-	TRBD2	TRBJ2-1	CASSSRASGGANEQFF	TGTGCCAGCAGCTCGAGGGCTAGCGGGGGGGCGAATGAGCAGTTCTTC
TRBV19	-	-	TRBJ2-3	CASSMGDLPNTQYF	TGTGCCAGTAGTATGGGTGACTTACCAAATACGCAGTATTTT
TRBV10-3	-	TRBD1	TRBJ1-1	CAISESGQGAAEAFF	TGTGCCATCAGTGAGTCCGGACAGGGGGCCGCTGAAGCTTTCTTT
TRBV10-3	-	TRBD1	TRBJ1-1	CAAGDRLNTEAFF	TGTGCCGCGGGGGACAGGCTGAACACTGAAGCTTTCTTT
TRBV7-2	-	-	TRBJ1-2	CASSLRDYGYTF	TGTGCCAGCAGCTTGAGGGACTATGGCTACACCTTC
TRBV29-1	-	TRBD1	TRBJ1-2	CSVETGGAYGYTF	TGCAGCGTTGAAACAGGGGGCGCTTATGGCTACACCTTC
TRBV27	few	-	TRBJ1-6	CASSRKQGARDSPLHF	TGTGCCAGCTCCAGAAAACAGGGTGCTAGGGATTCACCCCTCCACTTT
TRBV7-3	-	TRBD2	TRBJ2-2	CASSLGVRGTSLVGELFF	TGTGCCAGCAGCTTGGGGGTGCGTGGGACTAGTCTTGTCGGGGAGCTGTTTTTT
TRBV9	-	TRBD1	TRBJ2-7	CASGSGTVPSYEQYF	TGTGCCAGCGGCTCCGGGACAGTGCCCTCCTACGAGCAGTACTTC
TRBV5-5	-	-	TRBJ2-7	CASSLDFLVGEQYF	TGTGCCAGCAGCTTGGACTTTCTCGTTGGCGAGCAGTACTTC
TRBV9	-	-	TRBJ2-5	CATKPNGNQETQYF	TGTGCCACCAAACCCAACGGGAACCAAGAGACCCAGTACTTC
TRBV18	few	-	TRBJ1-5	CASSPNYSNQPQHF	TGTGCCAGCTCACCTAATTATAGCAATCAGCCCCAGCATTTT
TRBV2	-	-	TRBJ1-2	CASSERGFPYGYTF	TGTGCCAGCAGTGAAAGGGGATTCCCCTATGGCTACACCTTC
TRBV14	few	-	TRBJ2-7	CASSQDRGSLYEQYF	TGTGCCAGCAGCCAAGATCGTGGGAGTCTCTACGAGCAGTACTTC
TRBV28	once	TRBD1	TRBJ1-2	CASSLGQVSAGFGYTF	TGTGCCAGCAGTTTGGGACAGGTCTCCGCTGGTTTTGGCTACACCTTC
TRBV11-3	-	TRBD1	TRBJ1-2	CASSWPTGVGYTF	TGTGCCAGCAGCTGGCCGACAGGGGTCGGCTACACCTTC
TRBV28	-	-	TRBJ2-1	CASSTRRASGNEQFF	TGTGCCAGCAGTACTAGGCGGGCGTCGGGGAATGAGCAGTTCTTC
TRBV7-6	-	TRBD2	TRBJ2-2	CASSLAGRGIGELFF	TGTGCCAGCAGCTTAGCCGGGAGGGGCATCGGGGAGCTGTTTTTT
TRBV19	few	TRBD1	TRBJ2-1	CASSIQWRSDREQFF	TGTGCCAGTAGTATTCAATGGCGCTCGGACAGGGAGCAGTTCTTC
TRBV29-1	-	TRBD1	TRBJ1-5	CSAQDREYQPQHF	TGCAGCGCCCAGGACAGGGAATATCAGCCCCAGCATTTT
TRBV2	once	TRBD1	TRBJ2-7	CASRAGTGDYEQYF	TGTGCCAGCAGAGCCGGGACAGGGGACTACGAGCAGTACTTC
TRBV5-4	-	-	TRBJ2-3	CASSLFQRPDTQYF	TGTGCCAGCAGCTTGTTCCAGCGGCCAGATACGCAGTATTTT
TRBV5-1	-	-	TRBJ2-3	CASSLHRGSDTQYF	TGCGCCAGCAGCTTGCACAGAGGGTCAGATACGCAGTATTTT
TRBV3-1/TRBV3-2	-	TRBD1	TRBJ1-2	CASSQGYQGARNGYTF	TGTGCCAGCAGCCAAGGCTACCAGGGGGCGCGAAATGGCTACACCTTC
TRBV7-2	once	TRBD1	TRBJ1-2	CASSPHGQGAHGYTF	TGTGCCAGCAGCCCCCACGGACAGGGGGCGCATGGCTACACCTTC
TRBV3-1/TRBV3-2	-	-	TRBJ1-5	CASPQGPNSNQPQHF	TGTGCCAGCCCCCAGGGGCCTAATAGCAATCAGCCCCAGCATTTT
TRBV19	-	TRBD2	TRBJ2-1	CASSYLTSGRLDEQFF	TGTGCCAGTAGCTACCTAACTAGCGGGAGACTTGATGAGCAGTTCTTC
TRBV3-1/TRBV3-2	-	TRBD1	TRBJ1-1	CASSHRHRGEGTEAFF	TGTGCCAGCAGCCACCGCCACAGGGGAGAGGGGACTGAAGCTTTCTTT
TRBV5-1	-	-	TRBJ1-5	CASSLVAGPNQPQHF	TGCGCCAGCAGCTTGGTGGCAGGGCCCAATCAGCCCCAGCATTTT
TRBV9	-	TRBD2	TRBJ2-5	CASSSLAGTETQYF	TGTGCCAGCAGCAGTCTAGCGGGGACTGAGACCCAGTACTTC
TRBV3-1/TRBV3-2	-	TRBD2	TRBJ2-3	CASSPGLAGGLDTQYF	TGTGCCAGCAGCCCCGGACTAGCGGGGGGGCTGGATACGCAGTATTTT
TRBV6-5	-	-	TRBJ2-7	CASSSLNSYEQYF	TGTGCCAGCAGTTCCCTTAACTCCTACGAGCAGTACTTC
TRBV5-1	once	-	TRBJ1-1	CASSLGGEGNTEAFF	TGCGCCAGCAGCTTGGGTGGGGAGGGGAATACTGAAGCTTTCTTT
TRBV19	once	-	TRBJ1-5	CASSLRNQPQHF	TGTGCCAGTAGTCTACGCAATCAGCCCCAGCATTTT
TRBV2	-	TRBD1	TRBJ2-7	CASRFPGQGTYEQYF	TGTGCCAGCAGATTTCCGGGACAGGGGACCTACGAGCAGTACTTC